A selection of T cell receptor beta chains follows, all from one sample in a study of shared clonotypes between healthy human individuals. Profiled with immunoSEQ multiplex PCR; TCRdb holds only in-frame clones, not every one. The sample holds 2 million to 2.5 million clones, more than 90% seen once. Sequenced material: naive CD4+ T cells sorted from blood. These receptors originate from a man between 18 and 35 years old in good health. Each CDR3 is given with its conserved first and last residue. The D gene is left open where the match is weak. Clone size is given for some rows only: seen once, a few or many times, or a class if the clone is expanded.

d_call	v_call	j_call	clone_size	cdr3_nt	cdr3_aa
TRBD1	TRBV6-5	TRBJ1-2	.	TGTGCCAGCAGTTACTTAGGGACAGGGTATGGCTACACCTTC	CASSYLGTGYGYTF
TRBD1	TRBV2	TRBJ1-5	.	TGTGCCAGCAGCGATACAGGGGGCGGTCAGCCCCAGCATTTT	CASSDTGGGQPQHF
.	TRBV19	TRBJ1-1	.	TGTGCCAGTAGTTTCCTGGATGGGAACACTGAAGCTTTCTTT	CASSFLDGNTEAFF
.	TRBV5-1	TRBJ2-1	.	TGCGCCAGCAGTCCTACAACCTCCCACTACAATGAGCAGTTCTTC	CASSPTTSHYNEQFF
TRBD1	TRBV6-5	TRBJ2-7	once	TGTGCCAGCAGTTACTCCGGCAGGGGGAGCTCCTACGAGCAGTACTTC	CASSYSGRGSSYEQYF
.	TRBV25-1	TRBJ2-1	.	TGTGCCAGCAGTGAATCTGGGGTTTCCAATGAGCAGTTCTTC	CASSESGVSNEQFF
TRBD1	TRBV28	TRBJ1-5	.	TGTGCCAGCAGTTTTGCTCTGGGACAGGGGGCAGAGAGCAATCAGCCCCAGCATTTT	CASSFALGQGAESNQPQHF
TRBD1	TRBV27	TRBJ1-1	.	TGTGCCAGCAGTTTATCGGGCAGGGGGAGCGGCACTGAAGCTTTCTTT	CASSLSGRGSGTEAFF
TRBD1	TRBV12-5	TRBJ1-5	.	TGTGCTAGTGGTTCGGGACAGGTAGGGAGGACCCAGCATTTT	CASGSGQVGRTQHF
.	TRBV7-9	TRBJ1-2	.	TGTGCCAGCAGCGTGATACAGGGTGCTAACTATGGCTACACCTTC	CASSVIQGANYGYTF
.	TRBV19	TRBJ2-3	.	TGTGCCAGTAGTAACTCCGTTTTCCTCACAGATACGCAGTATTTT	CASSNSVFLTDTQYF
TRBD1	TRBV7-9	TRBJ1-4	.	TGTGCCAGCAGCACCGGACAGGGGGTTCGGTCAACTAATGAAAAACTGTTTTTT	CASSTGQGVRSTNEKLFF
TRBD1	TRBV19	TRBJ1-5	.	TGTGCCAGTAGACGACAGGGGCCGGGATTGAGACAGCATTTT	CASRRQGPGLRQHF
.	TRBV5-1	TRBJ2-1	.	TGCGCCAGCAGCTCGCAAAGCGGGTGGGCCTCGGAGGAGCAGTTCTTC	CASSSQSGWASEEQFF
.	TRBV27	TRBJ1-2	.	TGTGCCAGCAGTTTAAAGGGGTTGGGTAACTATGGCTACACCTTC	CASSLKGLGNYGYTF